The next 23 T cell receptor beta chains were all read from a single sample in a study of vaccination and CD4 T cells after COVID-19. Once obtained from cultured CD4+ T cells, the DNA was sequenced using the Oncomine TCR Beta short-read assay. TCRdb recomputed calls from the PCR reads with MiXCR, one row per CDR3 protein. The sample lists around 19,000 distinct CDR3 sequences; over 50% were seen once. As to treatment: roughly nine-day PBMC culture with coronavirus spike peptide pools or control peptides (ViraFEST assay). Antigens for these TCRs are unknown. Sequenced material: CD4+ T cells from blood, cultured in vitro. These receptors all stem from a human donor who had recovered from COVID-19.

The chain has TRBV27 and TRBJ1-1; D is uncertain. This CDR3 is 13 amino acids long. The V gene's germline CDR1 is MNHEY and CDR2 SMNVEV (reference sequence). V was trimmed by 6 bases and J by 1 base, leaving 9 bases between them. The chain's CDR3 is CASRNSKNTEAFF. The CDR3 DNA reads TGTGCCAGCAGGAACAGCAAGAACACTGAAGCTTTCTTT.

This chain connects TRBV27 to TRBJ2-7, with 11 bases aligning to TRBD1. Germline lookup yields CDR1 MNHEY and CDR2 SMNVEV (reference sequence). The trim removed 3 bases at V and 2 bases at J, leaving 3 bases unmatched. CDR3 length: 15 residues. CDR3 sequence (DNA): TGTGCCAGCAGTTTCACGGGACAGGGGGCCTACGAGCAGTACTTC. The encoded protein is CASSFTGQGAYEQYF.

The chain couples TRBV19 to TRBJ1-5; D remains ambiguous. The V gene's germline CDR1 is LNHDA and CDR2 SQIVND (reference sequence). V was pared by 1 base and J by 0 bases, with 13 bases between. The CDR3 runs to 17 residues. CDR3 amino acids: CASSIGPRVLSNQPQHF. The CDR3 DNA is TGTGCCAGTAGTATAGGACCCCGGGTCCTTAGCAATCAGCCCCAGCATTTT.

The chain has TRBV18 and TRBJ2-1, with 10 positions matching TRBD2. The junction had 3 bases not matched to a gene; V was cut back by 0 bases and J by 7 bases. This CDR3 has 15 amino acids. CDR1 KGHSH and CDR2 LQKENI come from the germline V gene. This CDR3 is CASSPPSGGRNEQFF. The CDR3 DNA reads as TGTGCCAGCTCACCACCTAGCGGGGGGAGAAATGAGCAGTTCTTC.

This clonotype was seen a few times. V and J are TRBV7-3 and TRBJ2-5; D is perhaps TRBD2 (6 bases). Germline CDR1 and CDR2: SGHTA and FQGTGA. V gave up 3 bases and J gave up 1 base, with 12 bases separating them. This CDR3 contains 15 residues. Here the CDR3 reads CASSFRAGLQETQYF. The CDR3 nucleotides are TGTGCCAGCAGCTTCAGGGCGGGGCTCCAAGAGACCCAGTACTTC.

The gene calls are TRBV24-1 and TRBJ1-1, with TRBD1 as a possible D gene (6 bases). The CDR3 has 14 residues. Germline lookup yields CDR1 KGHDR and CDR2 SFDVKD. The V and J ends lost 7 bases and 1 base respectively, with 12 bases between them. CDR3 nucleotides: TGTGCCACCAGGGGTACAGGGAGGAACACTGAAGCTTTCTTT. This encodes CATRGTGRNTEAFF.

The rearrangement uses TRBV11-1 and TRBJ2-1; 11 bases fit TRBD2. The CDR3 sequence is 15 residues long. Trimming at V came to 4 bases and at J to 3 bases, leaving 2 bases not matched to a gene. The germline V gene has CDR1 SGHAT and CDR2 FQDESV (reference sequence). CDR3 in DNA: TGTGCCAGCAGCTCGGGACTAGCGGACTACAATGAGCAGTTCTTC. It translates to CASSSGLADYNEQFF.

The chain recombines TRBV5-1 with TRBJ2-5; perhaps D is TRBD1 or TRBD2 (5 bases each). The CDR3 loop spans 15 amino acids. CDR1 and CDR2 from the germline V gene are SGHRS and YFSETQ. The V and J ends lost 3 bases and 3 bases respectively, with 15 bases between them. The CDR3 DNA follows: TGCGCCAGCAGCTGGGGTGGGGGATCAGAAGAGACCCAGTACTTC. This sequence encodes CASSWGGGSEETQYF.

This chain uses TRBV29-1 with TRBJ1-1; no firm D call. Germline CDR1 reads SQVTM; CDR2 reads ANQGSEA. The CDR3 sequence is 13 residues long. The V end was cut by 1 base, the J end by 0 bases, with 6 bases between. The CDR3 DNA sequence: TGCAGCGTTGAAGGACGGGTGAACACTGAAGCTTTCTTT. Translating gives CSVEGRVNTEAFF.

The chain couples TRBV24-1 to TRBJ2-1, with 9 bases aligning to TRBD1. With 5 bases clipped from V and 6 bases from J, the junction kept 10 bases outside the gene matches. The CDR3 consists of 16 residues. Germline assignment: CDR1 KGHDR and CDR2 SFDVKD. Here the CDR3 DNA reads TGTGCCACCAGTGCAACGGGACAGGGCCGGATCAATGAGCAGTTCTTC. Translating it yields CATSATGQGRINEQFF.

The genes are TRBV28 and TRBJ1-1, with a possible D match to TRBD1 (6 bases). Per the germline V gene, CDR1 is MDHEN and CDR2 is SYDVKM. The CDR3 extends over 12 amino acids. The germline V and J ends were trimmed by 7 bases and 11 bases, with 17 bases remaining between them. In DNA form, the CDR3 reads TGTGCCAGCATTGGACCGAGGGGGGAGGCTTTCTTT. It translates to CASIGPRGEAFF.

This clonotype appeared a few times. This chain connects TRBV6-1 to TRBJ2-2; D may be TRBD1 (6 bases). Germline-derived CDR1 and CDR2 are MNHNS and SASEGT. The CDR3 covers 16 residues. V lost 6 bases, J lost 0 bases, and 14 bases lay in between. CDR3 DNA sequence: TGTGCCAGCAGCCAGGGGAGACAGTCGAACACCGGGGAGCTGTTTTTT. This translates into CASSQGRQSNTGELFF.

The CDR3 nucleotides read TGTGCCAGCAGTCCCCGGGACAGGGGGTGGCAAGAGACCCAGTACTTC. This translates into CASSPRDRGWQETQYF. The chain employs TRBV6-1 and TRBJ2-5; 11 positions match TRBD1. Germline V gene lookup returns CDR1 MNHNS and CDR2 SASEGT. The CDR3 has 16 amino acids. V gave up 5 bases and J gave up 2 bases; unmatched junction bases: 7.

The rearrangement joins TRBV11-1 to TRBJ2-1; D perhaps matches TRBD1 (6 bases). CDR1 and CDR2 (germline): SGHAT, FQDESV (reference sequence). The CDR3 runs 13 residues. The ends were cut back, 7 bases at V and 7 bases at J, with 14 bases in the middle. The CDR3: CASNQHTGNEQFF. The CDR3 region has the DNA TGTGCCAGCAACCAACACACAGGGAATGAGCAGTTCTTC.

The CDR3 DNA reads as TGTGCCAGCAGAGCCGGGACGACGAGAAACTATGGCTACACCTTC. This translates into CASRAGTTRNYGYTF. The chain links TRBV6-1 to TRBJ1-2, with a possible D match to TRBD1 (5 bases). CDR1 is MNHNS and CDR2 is SASEGT in the germline V gene. Deletions cut 6 bases from V and 2 bases from J, with 16 bases between. The CDR3 consists of 15 residues.

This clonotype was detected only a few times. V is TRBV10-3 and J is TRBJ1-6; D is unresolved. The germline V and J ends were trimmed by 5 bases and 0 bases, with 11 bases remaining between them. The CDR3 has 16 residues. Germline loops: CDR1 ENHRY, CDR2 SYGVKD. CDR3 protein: CAISRTRSSYNSPLHF. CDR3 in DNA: TGTGCCATCAGTAGAACACGGAGCTCCTATAATTCACCCCTCCACTTT.

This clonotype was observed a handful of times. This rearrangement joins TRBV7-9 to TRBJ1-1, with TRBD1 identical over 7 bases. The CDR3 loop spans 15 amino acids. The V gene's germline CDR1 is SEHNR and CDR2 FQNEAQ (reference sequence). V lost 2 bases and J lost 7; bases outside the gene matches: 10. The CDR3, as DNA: TGTGCCAGCAGCTTAAAGGCCGGAGGGACAGTTGAAGCTTTCTTT. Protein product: CASSLKAGGTVEAFF.

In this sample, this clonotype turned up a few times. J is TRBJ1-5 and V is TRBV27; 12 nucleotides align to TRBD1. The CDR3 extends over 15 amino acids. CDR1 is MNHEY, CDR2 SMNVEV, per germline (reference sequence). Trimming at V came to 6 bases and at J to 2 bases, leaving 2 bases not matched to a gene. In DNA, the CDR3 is TGTGCCAGCAGGGGACAGGGGGCAGGCAATCAGCCCCAGCATTTT. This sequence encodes CASRGQGAGNQPQHF.

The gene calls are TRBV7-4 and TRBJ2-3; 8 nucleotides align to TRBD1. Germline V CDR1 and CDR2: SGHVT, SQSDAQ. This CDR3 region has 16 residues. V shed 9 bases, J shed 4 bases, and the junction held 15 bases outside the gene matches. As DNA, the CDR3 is TGTGCCAGACCTGCCGCAGGGGGCGTCGTTCCAGATACGCAGTATTTT. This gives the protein CARPAAGGVVPDTQYF.

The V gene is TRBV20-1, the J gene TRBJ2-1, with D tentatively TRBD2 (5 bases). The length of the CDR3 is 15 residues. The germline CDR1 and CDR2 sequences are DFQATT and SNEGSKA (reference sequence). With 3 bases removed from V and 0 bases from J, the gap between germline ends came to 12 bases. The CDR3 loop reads CSASLGSGSYNEQFF. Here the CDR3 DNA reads TGCAGTGCTAGTCTAGGGAGCGGCTCCTACAATGAGCAGTTCTTC.

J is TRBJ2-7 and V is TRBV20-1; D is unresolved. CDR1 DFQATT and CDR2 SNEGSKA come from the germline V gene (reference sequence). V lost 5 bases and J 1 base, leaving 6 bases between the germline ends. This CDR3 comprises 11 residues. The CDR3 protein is CSALRSYEQYF. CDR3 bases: TGCAGTGCTCTCCGTTCCTACGAGCAGTACTTC.

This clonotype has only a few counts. In DNA form, the CDR3 reads TGTGCCAGCAGCTCTAGACCCGTGTGGGACAGACAAGAGACCCAGTACTTC. This gives the protein CASSSRPVWDRQETQYF. V and J are TRBV7-9 and TRBJ2-5, with TRBD1 identical over 7 bases. The length of the CDR3 is 17 residues. Looked up from germline, CDR1 is SEHNR and CDR2 is FQNEAQ (reference sequence). V lost 4 bases, J lost 2 bases, and 13 bases stayed unmatched.

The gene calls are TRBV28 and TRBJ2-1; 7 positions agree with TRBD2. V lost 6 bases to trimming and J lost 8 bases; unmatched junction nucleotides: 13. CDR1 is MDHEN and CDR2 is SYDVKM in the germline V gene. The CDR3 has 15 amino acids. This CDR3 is CASRGREGRVDEQFF. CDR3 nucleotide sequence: TGTGCCAGCAGGGGGAGGGAGGGCCGTGTTGATGAGCAGTTCTTC. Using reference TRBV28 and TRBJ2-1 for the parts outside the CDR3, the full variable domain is DVKVTQSSRYLVKRTGEKVFLECVQDMDHENMFWYRQDPGLGLRLIYFSYDVKMKEKGDIPEGYSVSREKKERFSLILESASTNQTSMYLCASRGREGRVDEQFFGPGTRLTVL.